A selection of T cell receptor beta chains follows, all from one sample in a study of T-cell memory formation after mild COVID-19. A single record per CDR3 protein comes from TCRdb applying MiXCR to the 5' RACE reads. Of hundreds of thousands of distinct CDR3 sequences listed, roughly 18% are singletons. The material sequenced was PBMCs or a T cell subset sorted from them (not recorded which). These receptors originate from an adult woman who had mild COVID-19 (a few samples of this study predate the infection). Cell type and time point are not known. Both conserved end residues are part of each CDR3. Fields, in order: J gene, V gene, clone size, D gene, CDR3 DNA, CDR3 protein. The D gene is left open where the match is weak. The size field is filled for only some rows; it gives once, few, many or a size class.

j_call: TRBJ2-3
v_call: TRBV6-6
clone_size: .
d_call: .
cdr3_nt: TGTGCCAGCAGTTACGCCAGCACAGATACGCAGTATTTT
cdr3_aa: CASSYASTDTQYF

j_call: TRBJ2-1
v_call: TRBV7-8
clone_size: .
d_call: TRBD1
cdr3_nt: TGTGCCAGCAGCTTAGACGGGACAGGGCGCAATGAGCAGTTCTTC
cdr3_aa: CASSLDGTGRNEQFF

j_call: TRBJ2-7
v_call: TRBV10-3
clone_size: .
d_call: .
cdr3_nt: TGTGCCATCAGTGATCTTAGTAGGGGACGTGCCTACGAGCAGTACTTC
cdr3_aa: CAISDLSRGRAYEQYF

j_call: TRBJ1-2
v_call: TRBV24-1
clone_size: few
d_call: .
cdr3_nt: TGTGCCACCAGTGATGTTGCGAGTTATGGCTACACCTTC
cdr3_aa: CATSDVASYGYTF

j_call: TRBJ2-1
v_call: TRBV9
clone_size: few
d_call: TRBD1
cdr3_nt: TGTGCCAGCAGCCCTATACAGGGGTACAATGAGCAGTTCTTC
cdr3_aa: CASSPIQGYNEQFF

j_call: TRBJ1-2
v_call: TRBV7-9
clone_size: few
d_call: .
cdr3_nt: TGTGCCAGCAGCGACCCGGGGAGCGCCTATGGCTACACCTTC
cdr3_aa: CASSDPGSAYGYTF

j_call: TRBJ2-1
v_call: TRBV30
clone_size: .
d_call: .
cdr3_nt: TGTGCCTGGAAACGGCCCCCCTACAATGAGCAGTTCTTC
cdr3_aa: CAWKRPPYNEQFF

j_call: TRBJ1-5
v_call: TRBV7-8
clone_size: .
d_call: .
cdr3_nt: TGTGCCAGCAGCTCCCGGGAAGACAATCAGCCCCAGCATTTT
cdr3_aa: CASSSREDNQPQHF

j_call: TRBJ2-5
v_call: TRBV29-1
clone_size: .
d_call: TRBD2
cdr3_nt: TGCAGCGTTGAACGGACTAGAGGCACGCAAGAGTACTTC
cdr3_aa: CSVERTRGTQEYF

j_call: TRBJ2-2
v_call: TRBV24-1
clone_size: few
d_call: .
cdr3_nt: TGTGCCACCAGCCCTAACCGGGCGAACACCGGGGAGCTGTTTTTT
cdr3_aa: CATSPNRANTGELFF

j_call: TRBJ2-3
v_call: TRBV6-5
clone_size: few
d_call: TRBD1
cdr3_nt: TGTGCCAGCAGTTACCAGGGGGCCTCCACAGATACGCAGTATTTT
cdr3_aa: CASSYQGASTDTQYF

j_call: TRBJ2-1
v_call: TRBV7-2
clone_size: many
d_call: .
cdr3_nt: TGTGCCAGCAGCTCCGGGTCCGCGGGAAGATACAATGAGCAGTTCTTC
cdr3_aa: CASSSGSAGRYNEQFF

j_call: TRBJ2-7
v_call: TRBV4-1
clone_size: few
d_call: TRBD1
cdr3_nt: TGCGCCAGCAGCCCCGGGACAGCACCTTTCGAGCAGTACTTC
cdr3_aa: CASSPGTAPFEQYF

j_call: TRBJ1-2
v_call: TRBV7-9
clone_size: .
d_call: TRBD1
cdr3_nt: TGTACCAGGTCGATAGGGGGCAAAGGTGGCTACACCTTC
cdr3_aa: CTRSIGGKGGYTF

j_call: TRBJ2-1
v_call: TRBV5-4
clone_size: few
d_call: TRBD2
cdr3_nt: TGTGCCAGCAGCCTCGGCGGGGGGGCCGAGGTCTATGAGCAGTTCTTC
cdr3_aa: CASSLGGGAEVYEQFF

j_call: TRBJ2-7
v_call: TRBV5-1
clone_size: few
d_call: .
cdr3_nt: TGCGCCAGCAGCTCGGCTTGGGCACAGGACGAGCAGTACTTC
cdr3_aa: CASSSAWAQDEQYF

j_call: TRBJ2-3
v_call: TRBV5-1
clone_size: many
d_call: TRBD2
cdr3_nt: TGCGCCAGCAGCTTGGATCTAGCGGGGGGCAGCACAGATACGCAGTATTTT
cdr3_aa: CASSLDLAGGSTDTQYF

j_call: TRBJ2-2
v_call: TRBV9
clone_size: .
d_call: TRBD1
cdr3_nt: TGTGCCAGCAGCGTCCTTGGACAGGGTGGCGGGGAGCTGTTTTTT
cdr3_aa: CASSVLGQGGGELFF

j_call: TRBJ1-2
v_call: TRBV14
clone_size: few
d_call: .
cdr3_nt: TGTGCCAGCAGCCCAAATCTAGGTTATGGCTACACCTTC
cdr3_aa: CASSPNLGYGYTF

j_call: TRBJ1-2
v_call: TRBV5-8
clone_size: few
d_call: .
cdr3_nt: TGTGCCAGCAGCTTGTGGCCAGTTAACTATGGCTACACCTTC
cdr3_aa: CASSLWPVNYGYTF

j_call: TRBJ1-2
v_call: TRBV7-6
clone_size: .
d_call: .
cdr3_nt: TGTGCCAGCAGCTCTGCCGACGGGCCCTTATATGGCTACACCTTC
cdr3_aa: CASSSADGPLYGYTF

j_call: TRBJ2-3
v_call: TRBV15
clone_size: few
d_call: .
cdr3_nt: TGTGCCACCAGCAGAGATCTAGGAGAAGGGGATACGCAGTATTTT
cdr3_aa: CATSRDLGEGDTQYF

j_call: TRBJ2-3
v_call: TRBV27
clone_size: .
d_call: .
cdr3_nt: TGTGCCAGCAGTTTACTCATCACAGATACGCAGTATTTT
cdr3_aa: CASSLLITDTQYF

j_call: TRBJ1-6
v_call: TRBV5-1
clone_size: few
d_call: .
cdr3_nt: TGCGCCAGCAGCTTGGAGTTAGGCCCTTCCTCCCTCCACTTT
cdr3_aa: CASSLELGPSSLHF

j_call: TRBJ1-2
v_call: TRBV3-1
clone_size: .
d_call: .
cdr3_nt: TGTGCCAGCAGTCAGGGTAACTATGGCTACACCTTC
cdr3_aa: CASSQGNYGYTF

j_call: TRBJ2-3
v_call: TRBV7-9
clone_size: .
d_call: .
cdr3_nt: TGTGCCAGCAGCTTAGTTGGGGGTTCAGATACGCAGTATTTT
cdr3_aa: CASSLVGGSDTQYF

j_call: TRBJ1-6
v_call: TRBV6-6
clone_size: .
d_call: .
cdr3_nt: TGTGCCAGCAGTAAGCAGGGGTTGGAGTCACCCCTCCACTTT
cdr3_aa: CASSKQGLESPLHF

j_call: TRBJ2-1
v_call: TRBV5-1
clone_size: .
d_call: TRBD1
cdr3_nt: TGCGCCAGCAGCTCCGACAGGGGGCGATACAATGAGCAGTTCTTC
cdr3_aa: CASSSDRGRYNEQFF

j_call: TRBJ1-5
v_call: TRBV27
clone_size: many
d_call: .
cdr3_nt: TGTGCCAGCAGCCCGCAGGGTCAGGGGAGCAATCAGCCCCAGCATTTT
cdr3_aa: CASSPQGQGSNQPQHF

j_call: TRBJ2-7
v_call: TRBV18
clone_size: .
d_call: TRBD2
cdr3_nt: TGTGCCAGCTCACCCCCCCAAGCGGGAGGCTACGAGCAGTACTTC
cdr3_aa: CASSPPQAGGYEQYF

j_call: TRBJ2-5
v_call: TRBV5-1
clone_size: few
d_call: .
cdr3_nt: TGCGCCAGCAGCGCCTCTACAGAGACCCAAGAGACCCAGTACTTC
cdr3_aa: CASSASTETQETQYF

j_call: TRBJ1-1
v_call: TRBV9
clone_size: .
d_call: .
cdr3_nt: TGTGCCAGCAGCGCGGGAGGAGGGATGAACACTGAAGCTTTCTTT
cdr3_aa: CASSAGGGMNTEAFF

j_call: TRBJ1-2
v_call: TRBV7-9
clone_size: few
d_call: TRBD1
cdr3_nt: TGTGCCAGCAGCTCAGGAGACAGGGCCGATGGCTACACCTTC
cdr3_aa: CASSSGDRADGYTF

j_call: TRBJ2-1
v_call: TRBV20-1
clone_size: few
d_call: TRBD2
cdr3_nt: TGCAGTGCTAGCCGGACTAGCGGGAGAGCTCCTATCTCCTACAATGAGCAGTTCTTC
cdr3_aa: CSASRTSGRAPISYNEQFF

j_call: TRBJ1-4
v_call: TRBV4-3
clone_size: few
d_call: .
cdr3_nt: TGCGCCAGCAGCCAAGACAGGGGAGGTAATGAAAAACTGTTTTTT
cdr3_aa: CASSQDRGGNEKLFF

j_call: TRBJ2-6
v_call: TRBV29-1
clone_size: few
d_call: .
cdr3_nt: TGCAGCGTGGGGGGGGCCTACTCTGGGGCCAACGTCCTGACTTTC
cdr3_aa: CSVGGAYSGANVLTF

j_call: TRBJ2-5
v_call: TRBV12-3/TRBV12-4
clone_size: .
d_call: TRBD1
cdr3_nt: TGTGCCAGCAGTCCCCGACAGGGGGTTTTAGAGACCCAGTACTTC
cdr3_aa: CASSPRQGVLETQYF